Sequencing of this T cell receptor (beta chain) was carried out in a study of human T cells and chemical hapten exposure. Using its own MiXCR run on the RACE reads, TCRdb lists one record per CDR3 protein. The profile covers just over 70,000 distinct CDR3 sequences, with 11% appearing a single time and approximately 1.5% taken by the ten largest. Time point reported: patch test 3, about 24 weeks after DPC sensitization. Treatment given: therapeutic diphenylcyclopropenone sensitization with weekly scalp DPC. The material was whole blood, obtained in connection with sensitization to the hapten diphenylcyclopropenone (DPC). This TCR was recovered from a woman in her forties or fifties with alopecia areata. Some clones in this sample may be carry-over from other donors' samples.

CDR3 loop: CASSYSTGISYNSPLHF. CDR3 in DNA: TGTGCCAGCAGTTACTCGACAGGAATTTCCTATAATTCACCCCTCCACTTT. The chain employs TRBV6-5 and TRBJ1-6, with D possibly matching TRBD1 (6 bases). V lost 0 bases to trimming and J lost 1 base, with 10 bases between them. The CDR3 extends over 17 amino acids. Germline V gene sequence: CDR1 MNHEY, CDR2 SVGAGI.